A single sample gave rise to the 17 T cell receptor beta chains below, sequenced in a study of long-term antiretroviral therapy in people with HIV. It was version v3.0 of the immunoSEQ assay that was run at survey level. The data were produced by immunoSEQ multiplex PCR, yet TCRdb's version contains in-frame clones alone and is incomplete. The table records tens of thousands of clones, 84% of them present only once. Here the sequenced sample was unsorted PBMCs, taken 0.1 years before starting antiretroviral therapy. These receptor sequences come from a man between 18 and 35 years old with HIV.

The rearrangement links TRBV9 to TRBJ2-1, with D tentatively TRBD2 (6 bases). The CDR3 totals 15 residues. Per the germline V gene, CDR1 is SGDLS and CDR2 is YYNGEE. Trimming took off 3 bases at V and 7 bases at J, with 17 bases between the two ends. This CDR3 is CASSETGASMNEQFF. The CDR3 DNA follows: TGTGCCAGCAGCGAGACGGGAGCGAGTATGAATGAGCAGTTCTTC.

This clone was detected only a few times. The chain links TRBV9 to TRBJ1-2; D call uncertain. The V end lost 5 bases, the J end lost 3 bases, and 11 bases lay between the germline ends. This CDR3 has 13 residues. The germline CDR1 and CDR2 sequences are SGDLS and YYNGEE. The CDR3 DNA sequence: TGTGCCAGCAGGAGGCAGGCGGACTATGGCTACACCTTC. Encoded protein: CASRRQADYGYTF.

This sequence joins TRBV10-3 and TRBJ1-1, with unresolved D. V lost 6 bases and J lost 2, with 10 bases in between. Germline CDR1 ENHRY, CDR2 SYGVKD. There are 13 residues in the CDR3. This chain's CDR3 is CAIRTEGNTEAFF. The CDR3 DNA follows: TGTGCCATCAGGACGGAGGGTAACACTGAAGCTTTCTTT.

A few counts support this clone. The rearrangement links TRBV2 to TRBJ1-2; D is undetermined. The CDR3 is made up of 13 amino acids. V lost 2 bases and J 6 bases, leaving 10 bases between the germline ends. Germline V gene sequence: CDR1 SNHLY, CDR2 FYNNEI. CDR3 protein: CASSETAWDGYTF. The CDR3 nucleotides are TGTGCCAGCAGTGAAACAGCCTGGGATGGCTACACCTTC.

This rearrangement joins TRBV19 to TRBJ2-5; D remains unclear. Trimming pared 3 bases from V and 4 bases from J, leaving 3 bases between. The CDR3 covers 11 residues. Germline V lookup: CDR1 LNHDA, CDR2 SQIVND (reference sequence). This CDR3 reads CASSMRETQYF. CDR3 nucleotide sequence: TGTGCCAGTAGTATGAGAGAGACCCAGTACTTC.

V usage is TRBV29-1 and J usage is TRBJ2-1; 11 bases are shared with TRBD1. The CDR3 is 15 residues long. CDR1 and CDR2 (germline): SQVTM, ANQGSEA. V was clipped by 7 bases and J by 0 bases; unmatched bases: 5. The CDR3 here is CSAHGTGGSYNEQFF. The DNA of the CDR3 is TGCAGCGCCCACGGGACAGGGGGCTCCTACAATGAGCAGTTCTTC.

This chain links TRBV5-4 with TRBJ2-3; D not resolved. Germline CDR1 reads SGHNT; CDR2 reads YYREEE (reference sequence). Trimming removed 2 bases from V and 2 bases from J, with 9 bases in between. The CDR3 spans 14 residues. CDR3 amino acids: CASSFKAYTDTQYF. CDR3 coding DNA: TGTGCCAGCAGCTTTAAAGCGTACACAGATACGCAGTATTTT.

V gene TRBV5-1 combines with J gene TRBJ2-2; D unclear. The V gene lost 0 bases and the J gene lost 6 bases, with 6 bases spanning the gap. There are 13 residues in the CDR3. CDR1 is SGHRS and CDR2 is YFSETQ in the germline V gene. This chain's CDR3 is CASSLGGAGELFF. The CDR3 coding sequence is TGCGCCAGCAGCTTGGGGGGTGCCGGGGAGCTGTTTTTT.

The V call is TRBV9, the J call TRBJ1-2; 7 bases map to TRBD1. The CDR3 contains 15 residues. The V and J ends lost 0 bases and 8 bases, in that order; junction bases with no gene match: 10. Germline assignment: CDR1 SGDLS and CDR2 YYNGEE. CDR3 nucleotides: TGTGCCAGCAGCGTAGTTACAGGGGCTCGTATCGGCTACACCTTC. Translation gives CASSVVTGARIGYTF.

The V gene is TRBV4-2, the J gene TRBJ1-3, with 7 positions matching TRBD1. V lost 1 base, J lost 3 bases, and 3 bases stayed unmatched. The germline V gene has CDR1 LGHNA and CDR2 YNFKEQ. The CDR3 length is 15 residues. This CDR3 is CASSQGGGVGNTIYF. The CDR3 coding sequence is TGTGCCAGCAGCCAAGGAGGGGGCGTTGGAAACACCATATATTTT.

The chain carries TRBV30 and TRBJ2-6; 12 positions agree with TRBD1. The CDR3 consists of 16 residues. Germline CDR1 and CDR2: GTSNPN and SVGIG (reference sequence). Unmatched junction bases numbered 7, after V lost 6 bases and J lost 4 bases. In nucleotides, the CDR3 is TGTGCCTGCGCCGGGACAGGGGGCCCCGGGGCCAACGTCCTGACTTTC. As protein: CACAGTGGPGANVLTF. Full variable domain (rest looked up from reference TRBV30 and TRBJ2-6): SQTIHQWPATLVQPVGSPLSLECTVEGTSNPNLYWYRQAAGRGLQLLFYSVGIGQISSEVPQNLSASRPQDRQFILSSKKLLLSDSGFYLCACAGTGGPGANVLTFGAGSRLTVL.

The rearrangement links TRBV5-4 to TRBJ1-1, with D possibly being TRBD1 (5 bases). The V gene lost 4 bases and the J gene lost 3 bases, with 13 bases spanning the gap. CDR1 is SGHNT, CDR2 YYREEE, per germline (reference sequence). This CDR3 spans 14 amino acids. The CDR3 protein is CASSAPGGDTEAFF. CDR3 nucleotides: TGTGCCAGCAGCGCCCCGGGGGGGGACACTGAAGCTTTCTTT.

This clone has more than one count but fewer than ten. The rearrangement joins TRBV2 to TRBJ1-2, with TRBD1 matching 7 bases. The CDR3 is 14 amino acids. Germline values: CDR1 SNHLY, CDR2 FYNNEI. Trimming cost V 4 bases and J 8 bases; bases outside gene matches: 10. The DNA of the CDR3 is TGTGCCAGCAGTGCTAGAACGACAGGGCTCGGCTACACCTTC. This sequence encodes CASSARTTGLGYTF.

The chain carries TRBV12-5 and TRBJ2-6, with unresolved D. V dropped 6 bases and J dropped 0 bases, with 3 bases sitting between them. Per the germline V gene, CDR1 is LGHNT and CDR2 is FRNRAP. This CDR3 has 13 amino acids. The CDR3 sequence is CASGLSGANVLTF. In nucleotides, the CDR3 is TGTGCTAGTGGCCTCTCTGGGGCCAACGTCCTGACTTTC.

This chain uses TRBV7-9 with TRBJ2-7; D remains unclear. Trimming took off 6 bases at V and 5 bases at J, with 14 bases between the two ends. The CDR3 covers 13 residues. CDR1 and CDR2 (germline): SEHNR, FQNEAQ (reference sequence). CDR3 loop: CASRRPSIDEQYF. The CDR3 DNA sequence: TGTGCCAGCAGGCGCCCCTCTATTGACGAGCAGTACTTC. Complete variable domain (other parts from reference TRBV7-9 and TRBJ2-7): DTGVSQNPRHKITKRGQNVTFRCDPISEHNRLYWYRQTLGQGPEFLTYFQNEAQLEKSRLLSDRFSAERPKGSFSTLEIQRTEQGDSAMYLCASRRPSIDEQYFGPGTRLTVT.

This clone was observed a few times. The V and J genes are TRBV19 and TRBJ2-2; the match to TRBD2 covers 7 bases. The CDR3 consists of 12 residues. Germline-derived CDR1 and CDR2 are LNHDA and SQIVND (reference sequence). With V trimmed by 3 bases and J by 9 bases, 1 base remained unmatched. CDR3 DNA: TGTGCCAGTAGTATCGGGGGGAGGGAGCTGTTTTTT. As protein: CASSIGGRELFF. The full variable domain, its missing parts supplied by reference TRBV19 and TRBJ2-2, is DGGITQSPKYLFRKEGQNVTLSCEQNLNHDAMYWYRQDPGQGLRLIYYSQIVNDFQKGDIAEGYSVSREKKESFPLTVTSAQKNPTAFYLCASSIGGRELFFGEGSRLTVL.

This clone was detected once. V gene TRBV30 combines with J gene TRBJ2-1; D call uncertain. The CDR3 has 11 residues. CDR1 GTSNPN and CDR2 SVGIG come from the germline V gene (reference sequence). V shed 4 bases and J shed 11 bases, with 12 bases lying between them. CDR3 sequence reads: CAWKKRVKQFF. The DNA for the CDR3 is TGTGCCTGGAAGAAACGTGTGAAGCAGTTCTTC.